This T cell receptor beta chain was captured by sequencing in a study of T-cell reconstitution after alpha-beta-depleted transplantation in children (TCRdb year 2016). Concerning the study at large: The study quantitatively tracked T-cell immune reconstitution after TCRalphabeta/CD19-depleted allogeneic hematopoietic cell transplantation in children using TCR repertoire profiling.

This clonotype has more than one count but fewer than ten. The specificity of this receptor is unknown. No qualities accompany the bases; no much larger clone lies one base away. Interpreted using the paper, the time point label stands for: day 60 (about 2 months) after transplantation. The sample's treatment or condition label, decoded: allogeneic hematopoietic cell transplantation with graft depleted of TCRalphabeta T cells and CD19 B cells. Transplant recipients were children who received TCRalphabeta/CD19-depleted allogeneic hematopoietic cell grafts. What the work shows at the level of the full study, not this receptor alone: Apparently early alphabetaT-cell count recovery about two months after transplant reportedly relied on only several hundred rapidly expanded clones derived from non-depleted graft cells. In some patients, the high TCRbeta diversity seen at day 60 was put down to recipient T cells and intrathymic progenitors that had survived conditioning. Hyperexpanded clone frequencies declined over subsequent months; after one year, T-cell counts and TCRbeta diversity were mostly attributed to newly produced T cells.

CDR1 LNHNV and CDR2 YYDKDF were looked up in the germline V gene (reference sequence). The junction shows trimming of 5 bases on V and 3 bases on J, and the gene matches do not reach 11 bases of it. The CDR3 sequence holds 16 residues, the cysteine and phenylalanine included. Of all the DNA, just the CDR3 is kept, 48 bases in frame from base 1. The library was prepared using PCR. This sample was sequenced with an Illumina HiSeq 2500. TCR library preparation used molecular barcoding, with unique molecular identifiers applied to normalize quantification of the TCRbeta repertoire. TCRdb's own reprocessing of the public reads used fastp at Q25 and MiXCR and kept productive beta chains. Each entry is one CDR3 protein sequence, shown with its most common DNA and genes. The sample records about 98,000 distinct CDR3 sequences, 6% of which are singletons. The ten top clones hold roughly 6.1% of the sample.

The sequence came from a female patient aged 2-9 years who had a stem cell transplant for Fanconi anemia, so the T cells may come from the graft donor. The specimen was PBMCs, mostly from graft donor cells, collected 60 days after TCRalphabeta/CD19-depleted stem cell transplant. The sequence links TRBV15 to TRBJ1-2, and TRBD1 matches 8 of the central bases. CDR3 region: CATSRDRRQTHYGYTF. The sequenced DNA is TGTGCCACCAGCCGGGACAGGCGACAGACACACTATGGCTACACCTTC. Beyond the CDR3, the reference TRBV15 and TRBJ1-2 genes provide the residues; the full variable domain reads: DAMVIQNPRYQVTQFGKPVTLSCSQTLNHNVMYWYQQKSSQAPKLLFHYYDKDFNNEADTPDNFQSRRPNTSFCFLDIRSPGLGDTAMYLCATSRDRRQTHYGYTFGSGTRLTVV.